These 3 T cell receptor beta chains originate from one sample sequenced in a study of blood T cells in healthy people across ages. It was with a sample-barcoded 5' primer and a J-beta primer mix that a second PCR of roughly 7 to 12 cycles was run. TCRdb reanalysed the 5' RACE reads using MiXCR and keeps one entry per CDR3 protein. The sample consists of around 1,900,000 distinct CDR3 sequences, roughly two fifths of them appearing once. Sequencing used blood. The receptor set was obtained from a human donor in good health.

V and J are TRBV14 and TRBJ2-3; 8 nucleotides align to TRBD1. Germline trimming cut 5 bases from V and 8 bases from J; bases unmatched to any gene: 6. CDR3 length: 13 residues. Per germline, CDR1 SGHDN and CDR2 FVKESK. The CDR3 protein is CASSERQGRTQYF. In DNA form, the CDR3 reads TGTGCCAGCAGCGAACGACAGGGGCGTACGCAGTATTTT.

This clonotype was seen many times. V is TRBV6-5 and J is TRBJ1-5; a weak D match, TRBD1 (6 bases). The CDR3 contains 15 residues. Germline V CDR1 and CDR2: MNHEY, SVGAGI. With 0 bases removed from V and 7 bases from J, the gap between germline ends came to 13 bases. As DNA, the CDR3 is TGTGCCAGCAGTTACTCTGGCGCGACAGGACAGCCCCAGCATTTT. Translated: CASSYSGATGQPQHF.

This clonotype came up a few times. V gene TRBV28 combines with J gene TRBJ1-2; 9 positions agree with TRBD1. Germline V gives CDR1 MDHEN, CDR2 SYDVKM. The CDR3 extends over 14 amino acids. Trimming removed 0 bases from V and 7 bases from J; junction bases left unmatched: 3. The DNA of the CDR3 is TGTGCCAGCAGTTTATGGCGGACAGGGGTTGGCTACACCTTC. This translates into CASSLWRTGVGYTF.